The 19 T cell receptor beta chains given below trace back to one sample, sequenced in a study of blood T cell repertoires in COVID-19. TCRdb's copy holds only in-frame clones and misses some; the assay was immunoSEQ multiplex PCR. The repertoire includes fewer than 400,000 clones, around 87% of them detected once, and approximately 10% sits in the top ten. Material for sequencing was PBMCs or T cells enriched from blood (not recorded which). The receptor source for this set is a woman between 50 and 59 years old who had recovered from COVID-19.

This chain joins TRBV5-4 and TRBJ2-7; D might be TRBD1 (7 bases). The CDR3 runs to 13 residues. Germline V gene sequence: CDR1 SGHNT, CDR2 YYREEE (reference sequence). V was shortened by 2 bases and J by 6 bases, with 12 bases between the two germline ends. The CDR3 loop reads CASSFRGAGEQYF. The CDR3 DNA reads TGTGCCAGCAGCTTCAGGGGGGCTGGCGAGCAGTACTTC.

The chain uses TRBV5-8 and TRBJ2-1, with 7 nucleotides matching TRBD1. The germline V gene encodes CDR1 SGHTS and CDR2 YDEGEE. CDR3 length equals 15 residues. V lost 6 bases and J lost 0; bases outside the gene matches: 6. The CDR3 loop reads CASTRQGYSYNEQFF. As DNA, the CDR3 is TGTGCCAGCACCAGACAGGGTTACTCCTACAATGAGCAGTTCTTC.

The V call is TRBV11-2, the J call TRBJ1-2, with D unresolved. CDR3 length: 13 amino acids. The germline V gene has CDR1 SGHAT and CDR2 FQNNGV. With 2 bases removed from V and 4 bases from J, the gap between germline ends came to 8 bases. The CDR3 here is CASSLRSGYGYTF. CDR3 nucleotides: TGTGCCAGCAGCTTAAGATCCGGCTATGGCTACACCTTC.

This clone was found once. Written as DNA, the CDR3 is TGTGCCAGCAGCGTAGCCCAGGGACACCGAGAGGGTAATGGCTACACCTTC. The encoded protein is CASSVAQGHREGNGYTF. This rearrangement joins TRBV9 to TRBJ1-2; D possibly corresponds to TRBD1 (6 bases). V dropped 0 bases and J dropped 6 bases, with 21 bases sitting between them. Germline lookup yields CDR1 SGDLS and CDR2 YYNGEE. This CDR3 region has 17 residues.

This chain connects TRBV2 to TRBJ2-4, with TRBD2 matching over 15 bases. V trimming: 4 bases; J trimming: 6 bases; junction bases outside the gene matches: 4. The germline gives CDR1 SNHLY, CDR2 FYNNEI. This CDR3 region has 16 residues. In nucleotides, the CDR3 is TGTGCCAGCAGTGGGACTAGCGGGGGGGTAGGAAACATTCAGTACTTC. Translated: CASSGTSGGVGNIQYF.

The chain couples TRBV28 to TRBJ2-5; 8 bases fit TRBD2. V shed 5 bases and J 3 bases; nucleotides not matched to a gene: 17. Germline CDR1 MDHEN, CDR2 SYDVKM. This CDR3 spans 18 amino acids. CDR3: CASSPPVVESGGEETQYF. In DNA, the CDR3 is TGTGCCAGCAGTCCCCCTGTGGTAGAAAGCGGGGGAGAAGAGACCCAGTACTTC.

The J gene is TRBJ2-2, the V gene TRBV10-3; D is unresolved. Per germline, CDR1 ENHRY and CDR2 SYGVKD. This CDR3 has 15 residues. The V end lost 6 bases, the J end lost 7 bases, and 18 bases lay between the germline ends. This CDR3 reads CAIRMKDLWSGELFF. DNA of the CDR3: TGTGCCATCAGGATGAAAGACCTCTGGAGCGGGGAGCTGTTTTTT.

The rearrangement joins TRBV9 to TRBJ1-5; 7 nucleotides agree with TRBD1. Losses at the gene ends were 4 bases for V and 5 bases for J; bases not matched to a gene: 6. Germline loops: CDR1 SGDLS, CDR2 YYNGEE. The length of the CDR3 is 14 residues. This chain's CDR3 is CASSQGQSYQPQHF. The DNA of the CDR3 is TGTGCCAGCAGCCAGGGACAGTCCTATCAGCCCCAGCATTTT.

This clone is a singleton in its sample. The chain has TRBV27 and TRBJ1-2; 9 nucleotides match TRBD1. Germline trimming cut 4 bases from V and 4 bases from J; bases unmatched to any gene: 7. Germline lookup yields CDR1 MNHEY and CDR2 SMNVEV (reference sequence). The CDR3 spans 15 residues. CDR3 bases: TGTGCCAGCAGTTCGGGACAGGGTCGCTTCTATGGCTACACCTTC. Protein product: CASSSGQGRFYGYTF.

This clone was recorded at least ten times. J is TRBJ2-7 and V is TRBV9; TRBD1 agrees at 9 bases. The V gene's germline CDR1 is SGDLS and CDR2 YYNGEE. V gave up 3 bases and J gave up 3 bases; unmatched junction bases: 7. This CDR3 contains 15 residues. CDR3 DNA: TGTGCCAGCAGCGCCGGGGACAGGGCGTACTACGAGCAGTACTTC. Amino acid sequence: CASSAGDRAYYEQYF. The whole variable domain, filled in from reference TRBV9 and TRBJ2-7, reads DSGVTQTPKHLITATGQRVTLRCSPRSGDLSVYWYQQSLDQGLQFLIQYYNGEERAKGNILERFSAQQFPDLHSELNLSSLELGDSALYFCASSAGDRAYYEQYFGPGTRLTVT.

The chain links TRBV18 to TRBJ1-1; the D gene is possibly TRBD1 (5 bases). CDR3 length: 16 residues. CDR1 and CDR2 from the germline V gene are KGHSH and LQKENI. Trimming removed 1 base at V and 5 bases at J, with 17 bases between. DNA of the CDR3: TGTGCCAGCTCACCACTCCCCGGACGGAAGGGGACTGAAGCTTTCTTT. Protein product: CASSPLPGRKGTEAFF.

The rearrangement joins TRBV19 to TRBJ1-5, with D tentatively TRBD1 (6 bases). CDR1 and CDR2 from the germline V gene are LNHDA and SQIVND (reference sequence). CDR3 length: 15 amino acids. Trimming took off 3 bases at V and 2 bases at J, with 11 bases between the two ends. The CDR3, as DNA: TGTGCCAGTAGTATCTTTCGACAGGGCAATCAGCCCCAGCATTTT. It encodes CASSIFRQGNQPQHF.

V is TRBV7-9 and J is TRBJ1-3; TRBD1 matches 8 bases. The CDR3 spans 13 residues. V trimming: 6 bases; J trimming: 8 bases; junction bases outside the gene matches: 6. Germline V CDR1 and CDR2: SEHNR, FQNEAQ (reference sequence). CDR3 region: CASSTDRGDTIYF. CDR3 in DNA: TGTGCCAGCAGTACAGACAGGGGTGACACCATATATTTT.

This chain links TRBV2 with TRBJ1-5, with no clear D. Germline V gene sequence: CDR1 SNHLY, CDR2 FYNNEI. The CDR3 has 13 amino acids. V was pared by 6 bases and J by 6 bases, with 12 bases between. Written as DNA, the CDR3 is TGTGCCAGCAGCACCCGGGAAGGTCAGCCCCAGCATTTT. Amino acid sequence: CASSTREGQPQHF.

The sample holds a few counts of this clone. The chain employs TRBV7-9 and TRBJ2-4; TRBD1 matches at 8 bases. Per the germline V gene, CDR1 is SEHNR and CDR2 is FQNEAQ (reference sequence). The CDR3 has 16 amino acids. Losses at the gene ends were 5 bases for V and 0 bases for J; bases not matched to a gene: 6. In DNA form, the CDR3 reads TGTGCCAGCAGCCCCTGGACAGGGTTAGCCAAAAACATTCAGTACTTC. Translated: CASSPWTGLAKNIQYF.

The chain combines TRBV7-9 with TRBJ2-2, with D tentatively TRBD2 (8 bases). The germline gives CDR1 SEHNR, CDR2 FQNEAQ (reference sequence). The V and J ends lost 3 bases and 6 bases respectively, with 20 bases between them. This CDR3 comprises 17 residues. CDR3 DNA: TGTGCCAGCAGCTTCCTTGTAGGGACAGCGGGGGCCGGGGAGCTGTTTTTT. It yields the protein CASSFLVGTAGAGELFF.

CDR3 sequence: CASSKGGRGSSYNEQFF. The CDR3 nucleotides are TGTGCCAGTAGTAAAGGCGGACGGGGGAGCTCCTACAATGAGCAGTTCTTC. V and J are TRBV19 and TRBJ2-1; TRBD2 is a possible D gene (6 bases). From germline, CDR1 is LNHDA and CDR2 SQIVND (reference sequence). The germline V and J ends were trimmed by 4 bases and 0 bases, with 16 bases remaining between them. This CDR3 region has 17 residues.

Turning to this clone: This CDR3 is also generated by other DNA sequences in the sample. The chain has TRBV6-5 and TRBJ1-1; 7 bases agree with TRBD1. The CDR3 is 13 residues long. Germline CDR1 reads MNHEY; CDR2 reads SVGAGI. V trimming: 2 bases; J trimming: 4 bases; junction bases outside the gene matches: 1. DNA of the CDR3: TGTGCCAGCAGTTACCAGGGGGGCACTGAAGCTTTCTTT. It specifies CASSYQGGTEAFF.

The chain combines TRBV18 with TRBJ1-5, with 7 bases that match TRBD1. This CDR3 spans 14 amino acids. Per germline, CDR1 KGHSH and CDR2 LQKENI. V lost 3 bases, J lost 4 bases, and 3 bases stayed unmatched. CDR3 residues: CASSPGQHNQPQHF. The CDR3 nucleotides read TGTGCCAGCTCACCGGGACAGCATAATCAGCCCCAGCATTTT.